The rows below give T cell receptor beta chains drawn from one sample of a study of CD8+ T cells in alopecia areata. The method was immunoSEQ multiplex PCR; TCRdb's version includes in-frame clones alone and lacks a portion of them. The sample holds some 150,000 clones; 62% are singletons and the top ten take 30% to 45%. The material sequenced was CD8+ T cells sorted from blood. The receptors come from a human donor in good health. Each CDR3 is given with its conserved first and last residue. Fields, in order: clone size, V gene, CDR3 length, D gene, J gene, CDR3 protein, CDR3 DNA. The D gene is left open where the match is weak. Where a row states a size, it is once, few, many or the class of an expanded clone; other rows omit it.

NA	TRBV30	13	NA	TRBJ1-1	CAWSEGLNTEAFF	TGTGCCTGGAGTGAGGGACTCAACACTGAAGCTTTCTTT
NA	TRBV6-5	12	NA	TRBJ2-1	CASSLSKNEQFF	TGTGCCAGCAGTTTATCGAAGAATGAGCAGTTCTTC
NA	TRBV4-1	16	NA	TRBJ2-7	CASSQDGDGSSYEQYF	TGCGCCAGCAGCCAAGATGGTGACGGGAGCTCCTACGAGCAGTACTTC
NA	TRBV7-9	13	NA	TRBJ1-1	CASSLDGRNEAFF	TGTGCCAGCAGCTTAGATGGGAGGAATGAAGCTTTCTTT
NA	TRBV7-9	14	TRBD1	TRBJ2-1	CASSGQGIYNEQFF	TGTGCCAGCTCCGGACAGGGAATTTACAATGAGCAGTTCTTC
NA	TRBV6-5	13	NA	TRBJ2-1	CASGESSYNEQFF	TGTGCCAGCGGTGAAAGCTCCTACAATGAGCAGTTCTTC
NA	TRBV15	16	NA	TRBJ2-7	CATSEHLLTSSYEQYF	TGTGCCACCAGCGAGCACCTCTTGACGAGCTCCTACGAGCAGTACTTC
NA	TRBV4-2	15	TRBD2	TRBJ2-1	CASSQDVRELTEQFF	TGTGCCAGCAGCCAAGATGTGCGGGAGTTGACTGAGCAGTTCTTC
NA	TRBV6-5	12	TRBD1	TRBJ1-2	CAGQGPDYGYTF	TGTGCCGGACAGGGTCCCGACTATGGCTACACCTTC
NA	TRBV29-1	14	NA	TRBJ2-2	CSVEDWMNTGELFF	TGCAGCGTTGAAGATTGGATGAACACCGGGGAGCTGTTTTTT
few	TRBV30	12	TRBD2	TRBJ2-5	CAWRAGEQTQYF	TGTGCCTGGAGGGCGGGAGAACAGACCCAGTACTTC
NA	TRBV28	12	NA	TRBJ2-5	CASRKDQETQYF	TGTGCCAGCAGAAAGGACCAAGAGACCCAGTACTTC
NA	TRBV5-1	16	TRBD2	TRBJ2-7	CASSVTSGVTSYEQYF	TGCGCCAGCAGCGTGACTAGCGGGGTTACCTCCTACGAGCAGTACTTC
few	TRBV5-1	14	NA	TRBJ2-7	CASSLLRDSYEQYF	TGCGCCAGCAGCTTGTTAAGGGACTCCTACGAGCAGTACTTC
NA	TRBV6-6	14	NA	TRBJ2-7	CASSSPGSSYEQYF	TGTGCCAGCAGTTCGCCGGGGTCTTCCTACGAGCAGTACTTC
NA	TRBV25-1	12	NA	TRBJ2-3	CASSEYPGTQYF	TGTGCCAGCAGTGAATACCCGGGTACGCAGTATTTT
NA	TRBV7-8	13	NA	TRBJ2-1	CASSPTAYNEQFF	TGTGCCAGCAGCCCGACAGCCTACAATGAGCAGTTCTTC
few	TRBV11-2	12	TRBD2	TRBJ2-1	CASRGLAHEQFF	TGTGCCAGCCGGGGACTAGCCCATGAGCAGTTCTTC